One sample yielded the 22 T cell receptor beta chains listed below, sequenced in a study of T cells in Graves' hyperthyroidism and ophthalmopathy. What was amplified from RNA transcripts were TCR beta CDR3 regions. RT-PCR in the first round (using the HTBI primer set) targeted the TCR CDR3. TCRdb re-called the multiplex PCR reads through MiXCR, storing one row per CDR3 protein. The data contain 650,000 to 700,000 distinct CDR3 sequences, 15% to 20% of them singletons. The specimen sequenced was blood. Receptors originate from a man aged 50 or older with Graves' hyperthyroidism.

This clonotype was counted ten times or more. The chain uses TRBV19 and TRBJ2-2; 9 bases line up with TRBD2. The germline gives CDR1 LNHDA, CDR2 SQIVND (reference sequence). This CDR3 is built from 15 residues. V was clipped by 7 bases and J by 2 bases; unmatched bases: 5. In nucleotides, the CDR3 is TGTGCCAGTAATTCCCTAGCGGGAAACACCGGGGAGCTGTTTTTT. This gives the protein CASNSLAGNTGELFF.

On this clonotype: This clone may be a read error of a much larger clone one base away. The chain joins TRBV9 to TRBJ1-1; D gene ambiguous. CDR3 length: 13 residues. The germline CDR1 and CDR2 sequences are SGDLS and YYNGEE. V was shortened by 4 bases and J by 6 bases, with 13 bases between the two germline ends. The CDR3 region has the DNA TGTGCCAGCAGCCCCCAAGTAGGGCCTGAAGCTTTCTTT. Translation: CASSPQVGPEAFF.

This clonotype has a count of ten or more. The chain combines TRBV10-3 with TRBJ2-1, with 12 bases fitting TRBD2. V lost 4 bases and J lost 2; bases outside the gene matches: 6. Germline CDR1 is ENHRY and CDR2 is SYGVKD. This CDR3 is 17 amino acids long. This CDR3 reads CAISVLPSGRAYNEQFF. The CDR3 DNA sequence: TGTGCCATCAGTGTTCTACCTAGCGGGAGGGCCTACAATGAGCAGTTCTTC.

This clonotype has at least ten counts. The gene calls are TRBV28 and TRBJ2-1; possibly TRBD1 or TRBD2 for D (5 bases each). The length of the CDR3 is 15 residues. V was pared by 7 bases and J by 4 bases, with 17 bases between. Germline V CDR1 and CDR2: MDHEN, SYDVKM. The CDR3 sequence: CASTSRDAQYNEQFF. The CDR3 bases are TGTGCCAGCACCTCCCGGGACGCACAATACAATGAGCAGTTCTTC.

This sequence joins TRBV2 and TRBJ1-5; D ambiguous. Trimming stripped 3 bases from V and 2 bases from J, with 11 bases between. Germline assignment: CDR1 SNHLY and CDR2 FYNNEI. The CDR3 length is 15 residues. The CDR3 sequence is CASSDQQVRNQPQHF. The CDR3 DNA sequence: TGTGCCAGCAGTGACCAGCAAGTTCGCAATCAGCCCCAGCATTTT.

This clonotype was observed once. The CDR3 does not end in the conserved phenylalanine or tryptophan, so this is likely a read error. The genes are TRBV18 and TRBJ2-7; 14 bases agree with TRBD2. V lost 3 bases and J lost 7; bases outside the gene matches: 8. This CDR3 comprises 16 residues. In germline, CDR1 is KGHSH, CDR2 LQKENI. This chain's CDR3 is CASSPDTGTSGSEQYL. For the CDR3, the DNA is TGTGCCAGCTCACCGGACACTGGGACTAGCGGGAGTGAGCAGTACCTC.

There are a few counts of this clonotype. A read error may be the cause here, since a much bigger clone is one base away. The chain links TRBV12-3 or TRBV12-4 to TRBJ1-6; TRBD1 aligns across 10 bases. The CDR3 is 16 amino acids. Trimming removed 5 bases from V and 0 bases from J; junction bases left unmatched: 1. The CDR3 DNA follows: TGTGCCAGCAGTGGGACAGGGGACTCCTATAATTCACCCCTCCACTTT. The encoded protein is CASSGTGDSYNSPLHF.

The rearrangement uses TRBV30 and TRBJ2-3, with D perhaps assigned TRBD1 or TRBD2 (5 bases each). Germline CDR1 and CDR2: GTSNPN and SVGIG (reference sequence). CDR3 length: 14 residues. Trimming shortened V by 0 bases and J by 6 bases, and 13 bases separated the two germline ends. The chain's CDR3 is CAWSVGREGDTQYF. The CDR3 DNA follows: TGTGCCTGGAGTGTAGGTCGCGAGGGGGATACGCAGTATTTT. Filled out from reference TRBV30 and TRBJ2-3, the complete variable domain reads SQTIHQWPATLVQPVGSPLSLECTVEGTSNPNLYWYRQAAGRGLQLLFYSVGIGQISSEVPQNLSASRPQDRQFILSSKKLLLSDSGFYLCAWSVGREGDTQYFGPGTRLTVL.

The chain joins TRBV3-1 to TRBJ2-7; a possible D gene is TRBD2 (6 bases). The CDR3 runs to 14 residues. CDR1 and CDR2 (germline): LGHDT, YNNKEL (reference sequence). V was cut by 5 bases and J by 3 bases, with 14 bases left in between. Here the CDR3 reads CASSSRDSYYEQYF. The CDR3 nucleotides are TGTGCCAGCAGCTCGCGGGACTCTTACTACGAGCAGTACTTC.

There are many counts of this clonotype. The V call is TRBV28, the J call TRBJ2-7; TRBD2 matches at 8 bases. This CDR3 comprises 15 residues. The V segment lost 6 bases and the J segment 6 bases; nucleotides outside the gene matches: 13. Germline CDR1 MDHEN, CDR2 SYDVKM. CDR3: CASSPSVAGPSEQYF. As DNA, the CDR3 is TGTGCCAGCAGCCCCTCAGTAGCGGGGCCCTCCGAGCAGTACTTC.

CDR3 residues: CASSQTQGASKNIQYF. The CDR3 DNA follows: TGTGCCAGCAGCCAAACACAGGGTGCCTCCAAAAACATTCAGTACTTC. The chain recombines TRBV3-1 with TRBJ2-4; perhaps TRBD1 as D (6 bases). The CDR3 length is 16 residues. Trimming took 2 bases from V and 2 from J, leaving 13 bases between them. The germline gives CDR1 LGHDT, CDR2 YNNKEL (reference sequence).

The table lists this clonotype with many counts. This chain joins TRBV10-2 and TRBJ2-7, with a possible D match to TRBD2 (6 bases). V was trimmed by 6 bases and J by 7 bases, leaving 13 bases between them. This CDR3 is 12 amino acids long. The germline gives CDR1 WSHSY, CDR2 SAAADI. The CDR3 nucleotides read TGCGCCAGCAGCGGCGGAGGGAGGGAGCAGTACTTC. As protein: CASSGGGREQYF.

This clonotype was detected many times. This chain uses TRBV28 with TRBJ2-2, with 13 bases matching TRBD2. CDR3 length: 23 amino acids. CDR1 and CDR2 from the germline V gene are MDHEN and SYDVKM. The trim removed 7 bases at V and 6 bases at J, leaving 29 bases unmatched. The CDR3 DNA follows: TGTGCCAGCAAAAAAGTTTGGTCCCCAGGGAGTAAGACACTAGCGGGAGGGCCCGGGGAGCTGTTTTTT. It encodes CASKKVWSPGSKTLAGGPGELFF.

This clonotype was recorded many times. The chain links TRBV28 to TRBJ2-1; D remains ambiguous. CDR1 is MDHEN and CDR2 is SYDVKM in the germline V gene. The CDR3 length is 14 residues. V was shortened by 10 bases and J by 0 bases, with 13 bases between the two germline ends. CDR3 loop: CATSVLSSYNEQFF. In DNA form, the CDR3 reads TGTGCCACCAGCGTACTAAGCTCCTACAATGAGCAGTTCTTC.

The chain employs TRBV10-3 and TRBJ2-3, with 9 bases lining up with TRBD2. Germline V lookup: CDR1 ENHRY, CDR2 SYGVKD. This CDR3 has 19 residues. With V trimmed by 4 bases and J by 4 bases, 18 bases remained unmatched. CDR3 nucleotides: TGTGCCATCAGTGTGTCGAATGATGTGGCGGGAGGGCCTCCAGATACGCAGTATTTT. Amino acids: CAISVSNDVAGGPPDTQYF.

This clonotype was recorded a few times. The chain uses TRBV9 and TRBJ2-3; possible D gene TRBD2, 5 bases. The CDR3 has 18 residues. The V end lost 4 bases, the J end lost 3 bases, and 24 bases lay between the germline ends. The germline V gene encodes CDR1 SGDLS and CDR2 YYNGEE. The CDR3 nucleotides are TGTGCCAGCAGCTCCCCCCGGGTTGCGGGTATAGGTACAGATACGCAGTATTTT. Residues: CASSSPRVAGIGTDTQYF.

This clonotype was seen ten or more times. J is TRBJ2-5 and V is TRBV7-2; D possibly uses TRBD1 or TRBD2 (5 bases each). V was shortened by 1 base and J by 7 bases, with 19 bases between the two germline ends. Germline V CDR1 and CDR2: SGHTA, FQGNSA. The CDR3 length is 16 residues. CDR3 sequence reads: CASSLGPGTSEGTQYF. CDR3 bases: TGTGCCAGCAGCTTAGGGCCCGGGACCTCCGAGGGGACCCAGTACTTC.

This clonotype came up many times. V usage is TRBV9 and J usage is TRBJ1-5; maybe TRBD1 (5 bases). Germline V gives CDR1 SGDLS, CDR2 YYNGEE. Trimming removed 0 bases at V and 0 bases at J, with 7 bases between. The length of the CDR3 is 15 residues. The CDR3 nucleotides read TGTGCCAGCAGCGTAGGGACAAATAGCAATCAGCCCCAGCATTTT. This sequence encodes CASSVGTNSNQPQHF.

This clonotype came up many times. A read error may explain this, as a much larger clone is one base away. V is TRBV5-1 and J is TRBJ2-1, with 11 nucleotides matching TRBD2. Germline loops: CDR1 SGHRS, CDR2 YFSETQ. The CDR3 contains 15 residues. The CDR3 here is CASSLAGGLYNEQFF. DNA for the CDR3: TGTGCCAGCAGCTTAGCGGGAGGGCTCTACAATGAGCAGTTCTTC.

The rearrangement links TRBV6-5 to TRBJ1-2; D gene uncertain. This CDR3 contains 15 residues. CDR1 MNHEY and CDR2 SVGAGI come from the germline V gene. The V gene lost 3 bases and the J gene lost 0 bases, with 11 bases spanning the gap. Here the CDR3 DNA reads TGTGCCAGCAGTTATACCCTCGCCGCTAACTATGGCTACACCTTC. Translating it yields CASSYTLAANYGYTF.

In its sample, this clonotype was seen many times. The V gene is TRBV7-3, the J gene TRBJ2-3; D is uncertain. Between the trimmed V and J ends, which lost 3 bases and 6 bases, there was a span of 22 bases. Germline V lookup: CDR1 SGHTA, CDR2 FQGTGA. The CDR3 extends over 17 amino acids. The CDR3 nucleotides are TGTGCCAGCAGCTTCGGTTTGAGTGGGCCGTCCTACGATACGCAGTATTTT. It is translated as CASSFGLSGPSYDTQYF.

CDR3 sequence reads: CSVGVVVETQYF. The CDR3 region has the DNA TGCAGCGTTGGGGTGGTGGTGGAGACCCAGTACTTC. V is TRBV29-1 and J is TRBJ2-5; no clear D gene. The CDR3 loop spans 12 amino acids. In germline, CDR1 is SQVTM, CDR2 ANQGSEA. Trimming pared 4 bases from V and 5 bases from J, leaving 11 bases between.